This TCR beta chain was sequenced in a study of T-cell memory formation after mild COVID-19. Study-level background: For the most part, TCR clusters were specific to one donor.

The germline V gene encodes CDR1 LNHNV and CDR2 YYDKDF (reference sequence). CDR3 length: 13 residues. Trimming shortened V by 0 bases and J by 10 bases, and 10 bases separated the two germline ends. TCRdb passed the 5' RACE reads through MiXCR, listing each CDR3 protein once. The data contain about 210,000 distinct CDR3 sequences, about 10% of them singletons. The sequence was obtained from a man younger than 35 who had mild COVID-19 (a few samples of this study predate the infection). Cell type and time point are not known. Material: PBMCs or a T cell subset sorted from them (not recorded which). The chain has TRBV15 and TRBJ2-1, with D possibly TRBD2 on 5 matching bases. The CDR3 sequence is CATSRDFQREQFF. The CDR3 DNA reads as TGTGCCACCAGCAGAGATTTCCAGCGGGAGCAGTTCTTC.